This T cell receptor (beta chain) was captured by sequencing in a study of regulatory T cells in long-lasting Graves disease listed by TCRdb under 2021. Looking at the study overall: Antithyroid drugs had been taken for less than 3 months by newly diagnosed Graves' disease patients. The study was conducted in China and was registered as a clinical trial. Patients with persistent Graves' disease were compared with patients with newly diagnosed Graves' disease using TCR sequencing and RNA sequencing of peripheral blood. TCR sequencing covered some 13 persistent and some 20 newly diagnosed Graves' disease patients, about 35 samples in total. Beyond this particular receptor, the publication reports: As a limitation, the authors acknowledged that the small sample size may reduce accuracy. Preferential use of TRBV28, TRBJ1-2 and TRBJ2-5 was observed in persistent disease, whereas TRBV20-1 and TRBJ2-1 were favored in newly diagnosed disease. Because the primary lesion, thyroid tissue, could not be accessed, the study looked at peripheral blood alone. Patients with persistent disease shared more public clonotypes (about 3,000) than newly diagnosed patients did (around 930). Persistent Graves' disease patients showed lower TCR Shannon entropy and fewer highly expanded clones than newly diagnosed patients, suggesting clonal expansion. Sequencing and analysis were limited to the TCR beta chain.

For CDR1 and CDR2, the germline V gene lists KGHSH and LQKENI. From the cysteine through the phenylalanine, the CDR3 covers 13 amino acids. Only the CDR3 DNA stays, 39 bases, in frame from base 1. Trimming removed 6 bases from V and 7 bases from J; the gene matches leave 7 bases unexplained. The time point label on this specimen signifies: newly diagnosed GD, antithyroid drugs for less than 3 months. For both TCR sequencing and RNA sequencing, RNA was extracted from PBMCs using TRIzol. The diagnosis of Graves' disease was made according to American Thyroid Association guidelines. Patients were recruited from an endocrinology department in Xi'an, China. From each patient, around 9 milliliters of peripheral blood was collected into an EDTA anticoagulant tube. Ficoll Paque Plus density gradient separation was used to isolate PBMCs, and no further T cell sorting was done. RNA quality was checked with an Agilent 2100 Bioanalyzer and agarose gel, and concentration with a NanoDrop 2000.

This clonotype was seen repeatedly, ten times or more. Its cognate antigen has yet to be identified. Within one base of it there is no much larger clone, and no base qualities were kept. Libraries were prepared through multiplex PCR. The listed sequencing device is Illumina HiSeq 4000. CDR3 regions were amplified by Arm-PCR with iRepertoire HTBI primers to construct TCR beta libraries. PCR products were gel purified before sequencing. As for the original processing: A total of fewer than 65 TRBV and 14 TRBJ segments were identified across samples and were used for gene usage analysis of CDR3 amino acid clonotypes. COPE and FqMerger were used to merge filtered high-quality paired reads into contigs. BLAST was used to align contigs to IMGT TRBV, TRBD and TRBJ reference genes, and CDR3 was defined according to IMGT. Clonotypes above 0.1% frequency were classified as highly expanded clones. Shannon entropy served as the measure of repertoire diversity, while the Gini coefficient captured V-J evenness. Public clonotypes were defined as clonotypes shared by more than one individual. TCRdb reprocessed the public reads (quality trimming at Q25 with fastp, clone calling with MiXCR) and kept in-frame beta chains. For every CDR3 protein sequence, its rows merge into one entry that carries the most common genes and DNA. What appears here as the V and J calls and clone size reflects TCRdb's work, not the paper's. In all, the sample holds roughly 400,000 distinct CDR3 sequences, and approximately 15% of those were seen once. Over 7% of the sample is held by the ten biggest clonotypes.

The data also belong to a second study, concerning T cells in Graves' hyperthyroidism and ophthalmopathy. That second publication adds: A patient counted as having stable Graves' hyperthyroidism if no progression to ophthalmopathy occurred over 18 months of follow-up. Hyperthyroidism patients were newly diagnosed, had a disease duration of under 2 months, and were aged 18 to 65 years. Any patient with an uncontrolled infection, another autoimmune disease, pregnancy or lactation was excluded. Diagnoses were established on the basis of clinical symptoms, serum thyroxine and TRAb, thyroid ultrasound, and orbital computed tomography. A first-round RT-PCR of the TCR CDR3 used the HTBI primer set with the Qiagen OneStep RT-PCR kit. Blood samples also contained most of the expanded thyroid clonotypes (frequency above 0.001), which suggests that blood repertoires may reflect thyroid immune responses. Ophthalmopathy was separated from stable hyperthyroidism by a 13 V-J signature model, with roughly 88% sensitivity and approximately 84% specificity obtained in cross-validation and 80%/75% obtained in testing. In validation, the model predicted progression to ophthalmopathy with 55% to 71% sensitivity and approximately 72% specificity, a median of 6.5 months before onset. TCR V-J signatures able to tell the groups apart were searched for in a discovery cohort of 100 patients, of whom 40 to 45 had Graves' ophthalmopathy and about 60 had stable Graves' hyperthyroidism. Prospective prediction of ophthalmopathy was tested in an independent validation cohort of about 19 hyperthyroidism patients and some 17 patients who later progressed to ophthalmopathy. The roughly 100 discovery patients were randomly split 7:3 into training and test sets. In addition, the study compared T-cell repertoires in thyroid tissue and in blood from about six Graves' hyperthyroidism patients. Once sampling was done, hyperthyroidism patients were given methimazole at a starting dose of 30 mg daily, whereas ophthalmopathy patients were given high-dose intravenous methylprednisolone. A second multiplex PCR round built the libraries, followed by size selection and purification. The libraries were sequenced on an Illumina HiSeq2000 using paired-end 100 bp reads. Raw data were processed with SOAPnuke, discarding reads with adapters, uncalled bases, mean Phred below 15, or no exact constant-primer or identifier match. High-quality paired reads were merged with COPE v1.2.5, and unique nucleotide sequences were defined as clonotypes. MiTCR v1.1 was used to align the clonotypes against IMGT TRBV, TRBD and TRBJ reference segments. Analysis was restricted to V-J combinations with a frequency above 0.0001, which covered roughly 99% of repertoires. A TCS score was defined as the ratio of F50 (clonal expansion) to E x V (chaos), with BLOSUM62-based TCRdist applied between CDR3 peptides within each V-J. Welch's t-statistics and random forest reduced 500 to 650 V-J features to 13, which were used in a naive Bayes classifier (R e1071). Sample size was not statistically predetermined, and blinding of investigators to group allocation was not performed. TCR Vbeta CDR3 sequencing of 140 or so peripheral blood samples (43 ophthalmopathy, roughly 74 hyperthyroidism and roughly 17 progressor patients) is reported in the paper.

The rearranged segments are TRBV18 and TRBJ1-2; TRBD1 aligns with 8 central bases. Sequenced here: peripheral blood mononuclear cells (PBMCs), sampled at new diagnosis, from a patient treated with antithyroid drugs. The origin of this receptor is a woman aged 40 to 55 with Graves disease. Donor details come from another sample of the same person, matched by shared clones. The DNA sequence is TGTGCCAGCTCGTCGACAGGGGCTGGTGGCTACACCTTC. This gives the protein CASSSTGAGGYTF.